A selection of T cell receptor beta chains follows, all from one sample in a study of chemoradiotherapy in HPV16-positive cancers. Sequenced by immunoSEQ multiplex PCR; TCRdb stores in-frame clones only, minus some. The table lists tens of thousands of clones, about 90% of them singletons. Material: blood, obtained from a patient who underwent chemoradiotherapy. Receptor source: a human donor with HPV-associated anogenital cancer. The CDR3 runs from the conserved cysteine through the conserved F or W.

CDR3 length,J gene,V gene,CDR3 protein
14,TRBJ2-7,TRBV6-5,CASNDRGPTYEQYF
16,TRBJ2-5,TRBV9,CASSSRLAGGPETQYF
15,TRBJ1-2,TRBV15,CATSRGTDANYGYTF
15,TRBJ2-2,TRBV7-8,CASILFFANTGELFF
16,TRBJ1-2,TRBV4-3,CASSQETGATNYGYTF
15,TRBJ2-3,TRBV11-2,CASSSRDSSMDTQYF
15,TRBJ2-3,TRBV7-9,CASRSGGSLPYTQYF
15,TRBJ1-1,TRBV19,CASSIDLEGGTEAFF
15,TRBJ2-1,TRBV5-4,CASSLRRPLVNEQFF
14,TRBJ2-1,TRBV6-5,CASSYSSGDNEQFF
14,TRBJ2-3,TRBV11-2,CASTLSGGTDTQYF
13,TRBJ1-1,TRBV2,CASTFTQDTEAFF
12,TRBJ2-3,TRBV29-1,CSVARDRGLEYF
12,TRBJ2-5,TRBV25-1,CASLGPQETQYF
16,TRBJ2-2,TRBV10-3,CAISEQAAAHTGELFF
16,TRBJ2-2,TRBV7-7,CASSQRTKRDTGELFF
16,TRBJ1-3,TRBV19,CASSISLASSGNTIYF
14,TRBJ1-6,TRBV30,CAWSVGGVGSPLHF
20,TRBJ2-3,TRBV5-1,CASRSALTSGSLRITDTQYF
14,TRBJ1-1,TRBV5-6,CASSTERLNTEAFF
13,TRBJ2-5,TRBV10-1,CASSDPGEETQYF
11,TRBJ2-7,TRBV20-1,CSVRSPHEQYF
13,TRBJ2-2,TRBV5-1,CASIDRLTGELFF
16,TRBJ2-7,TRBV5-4,CASSQFGLAGSYEQYF
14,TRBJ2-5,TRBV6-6,CASSNLGGPETQYF
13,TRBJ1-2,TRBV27,CASSETTGQPHTF
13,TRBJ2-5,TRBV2,CASSNRGEETQYF
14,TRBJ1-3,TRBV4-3,CASSRGGSGNTIYF
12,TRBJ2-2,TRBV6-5,CASSQSPGELFF
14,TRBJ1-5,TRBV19,CASSFRQGGQPQHF
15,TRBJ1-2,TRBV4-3,CASSHYTGTDYGYTF
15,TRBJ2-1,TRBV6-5,CASSYGTVSYNEQFF
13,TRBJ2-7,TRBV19,CATSPGRPYEQYF
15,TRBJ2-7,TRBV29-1,CSAIGSGGRPWEQYF
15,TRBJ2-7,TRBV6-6,CASSSGTGGSYEQYF
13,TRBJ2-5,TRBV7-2,CASSLVPQETQYF
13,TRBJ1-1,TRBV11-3,CASSLSGGQEAFF
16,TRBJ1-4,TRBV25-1,CASSGGLRGDSEKLFF
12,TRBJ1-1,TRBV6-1,CASTPRGTEAFF
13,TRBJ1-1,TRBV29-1,CSVEQDRGSEAFF
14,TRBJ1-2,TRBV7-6,CASSLEGQLYGYTF